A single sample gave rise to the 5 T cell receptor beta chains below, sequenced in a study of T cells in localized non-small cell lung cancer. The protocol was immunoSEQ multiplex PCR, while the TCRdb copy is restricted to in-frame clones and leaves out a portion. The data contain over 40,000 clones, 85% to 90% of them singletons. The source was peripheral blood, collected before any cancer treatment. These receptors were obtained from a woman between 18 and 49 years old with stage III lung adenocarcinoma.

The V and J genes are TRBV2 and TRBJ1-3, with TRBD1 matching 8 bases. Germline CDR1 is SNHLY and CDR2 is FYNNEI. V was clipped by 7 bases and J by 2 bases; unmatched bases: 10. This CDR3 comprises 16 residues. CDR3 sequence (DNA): TGTGCCAGCATCGTGGACAGGGAGGCCGCTGGAAACACCATATATTTT. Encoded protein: CASIVDREAAGNTIYF.

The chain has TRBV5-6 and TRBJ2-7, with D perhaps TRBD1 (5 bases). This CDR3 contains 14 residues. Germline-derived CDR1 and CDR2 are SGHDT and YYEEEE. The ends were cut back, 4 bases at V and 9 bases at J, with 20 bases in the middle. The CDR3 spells CASSTIDRALGQYF. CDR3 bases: TGTGCCAGCAGCACCATCGACAGAGCCCTCGGGCAGTACTTC.

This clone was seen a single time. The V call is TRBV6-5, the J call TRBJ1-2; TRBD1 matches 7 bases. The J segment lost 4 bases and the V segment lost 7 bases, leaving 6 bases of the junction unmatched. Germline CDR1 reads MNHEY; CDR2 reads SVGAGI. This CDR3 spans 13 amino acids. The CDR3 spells CASKIDRAYGYTF. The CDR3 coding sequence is TGTGCCAGCAAAATCGACAGGGCCTATGGCTACACCTTC.

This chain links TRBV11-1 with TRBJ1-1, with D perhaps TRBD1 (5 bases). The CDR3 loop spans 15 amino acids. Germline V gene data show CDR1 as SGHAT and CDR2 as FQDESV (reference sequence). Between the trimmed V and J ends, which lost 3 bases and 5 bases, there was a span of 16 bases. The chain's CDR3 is CASSFRGARGTEAFF. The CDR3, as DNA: TGTGCCAGCAGCTTCCGCGGGGCACGGGGAACTGAAGCTTTCTTT.

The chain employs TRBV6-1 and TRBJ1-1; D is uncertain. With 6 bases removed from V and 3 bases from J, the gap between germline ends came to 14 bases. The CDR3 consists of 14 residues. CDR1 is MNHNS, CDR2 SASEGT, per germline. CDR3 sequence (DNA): TGTGCCAGCAGCTTAATTGCGAAGGACACTGAAGCTTTCTTT. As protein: CASSLIAKDTEAFF.